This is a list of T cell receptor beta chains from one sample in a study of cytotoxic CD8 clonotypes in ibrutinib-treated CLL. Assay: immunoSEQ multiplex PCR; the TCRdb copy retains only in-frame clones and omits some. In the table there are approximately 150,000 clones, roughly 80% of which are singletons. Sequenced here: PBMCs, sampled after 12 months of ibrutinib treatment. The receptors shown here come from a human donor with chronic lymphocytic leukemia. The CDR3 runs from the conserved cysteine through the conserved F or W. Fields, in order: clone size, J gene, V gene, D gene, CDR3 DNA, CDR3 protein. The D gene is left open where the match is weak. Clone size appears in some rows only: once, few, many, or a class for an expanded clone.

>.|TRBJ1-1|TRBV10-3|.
TGTGCCATCATGAAGAACACTGAAGCTTTCTTT
CAIMKNTEAFF
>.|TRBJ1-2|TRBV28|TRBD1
TGTGCCAGCAGTTTGTCACAGGGGGGTTATGGCTACACCTTC
CASSLSQGGYGYTF
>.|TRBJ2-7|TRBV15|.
TGTGCCACCAGCAGAGCCGGCGAAAACTACGAGCAGTACTTC
CATSRAGENYEQYF
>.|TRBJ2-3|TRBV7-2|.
TGTGCCAGCAGCTTAGACTCATACACAGATACGCAGTATTTT
CASSLDSYTDTQYF
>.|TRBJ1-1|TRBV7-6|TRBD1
TGTGCCAGCAGCTTTGGGACAGGGGGCTTGAACACTGAAGCTTTCTTT
CASSFGTGGLNTEAFF
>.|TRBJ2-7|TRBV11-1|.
TGTGCCAGCAGCTTAGGTCCAACCTACGAGCAGTACTTC
CASSLGPTYEQYF
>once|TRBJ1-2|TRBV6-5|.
TGTGCCAGCGGAGGCGGGAACTATGGCTACACCTTC
CASGGGNYGYTF
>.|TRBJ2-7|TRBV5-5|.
TGTGCCAGCAGTTACGACTCCGGGACGGATACCTACGAGCAGTACTTC
CASSYDSGTDTYEQYF
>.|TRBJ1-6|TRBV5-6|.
TGTGCCAGCAGCTTGCCCCTAGGCGCTCCCCTCCACTTT
CASSLPLGAPLHF
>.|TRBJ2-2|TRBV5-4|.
TGTGCCAGCAGCTTGAAGGGGGGAACCACCGGGGAGCTGTTTTTT
CASSLKGGTTGELFF
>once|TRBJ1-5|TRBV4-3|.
TGCGCCAGCAGCCAAGAGGGGCCGGGGAATCAGCCCCAGCATTTT
CASSQEGPGNQPQHF
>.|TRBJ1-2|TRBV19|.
TGTGCCAGTAGTAAACAGGGAATCAAAAACTATGGCTACACCTTC
CASSKQGIKNYGYTF
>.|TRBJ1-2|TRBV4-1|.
TGCGCCAGCAGCCGCGCCTTGGGATCTAAGGGGCAAGTTAACTATGGCTACACCTTC
CASSRALGSKGQVNYGYTF
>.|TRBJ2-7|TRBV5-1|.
TGCGCCAGCAGCTTGGGGACAGTCTACGAGCAGTACTTC
CASSLGTVYEQYF
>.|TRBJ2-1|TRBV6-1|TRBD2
TGTGCCAGCGCCCGCGGGGGGGCCGTTAATGAGCAGTTCTTC
CASARGGAVNEQFF
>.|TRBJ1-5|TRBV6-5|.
TGTGCCAGCAGTTACCTCGCCCGGGGCAATCAGCCCCAGCATTTT
CASSYLARGNQPQHF
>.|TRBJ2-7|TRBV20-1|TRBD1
TGCAGTGCGTCGGGACAGGGGGCCACGTACTTC
CSASGQGATYF
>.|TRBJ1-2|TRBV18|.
TGTGCCAGCTCACCGGGGCAAGCTGGCTACACCTTC
CASSPGQAGYTF
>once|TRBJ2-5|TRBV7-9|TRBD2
TGTGCCAGCAGCTCGGGGATAGCGGGGAACCAAGAGACCCAGTACTTC
CASSSGIAGNQETQYF
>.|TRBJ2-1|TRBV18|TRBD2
TGTGCCAGCTCACCATGGCTAGCGGAGGACAATGAGCAGTTCTTC
CASSPWLAEDNEQFF
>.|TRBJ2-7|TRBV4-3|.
TGCGCCAGCAGCCAAGATCTAAGCGGGACAGGACCCTACGAGCAGTACTTC
CASSQDLSGTGPYEQYF
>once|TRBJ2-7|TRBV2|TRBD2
TGTGCCAGCAGTACCCCTGGACAGGGTATTAGCGGGAGGCCCTCCTACGAGCAGTACTTC
CASSTPGQGISGRPSYEQYF
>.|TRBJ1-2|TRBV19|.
TGTGCCAGTAAACGGAATGGCTACACCTTC
CASKRNGYTF
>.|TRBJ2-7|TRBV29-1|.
TGCAGCGTCTTGGGTCAGGGCCTTCGTGAGCAGTACTTC
CSVLGQGLREQYF
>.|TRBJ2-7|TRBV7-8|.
TGTGCCAGCAGGGGAGTTAGCAAACGGGACTACGAGCAGTACTTC
CASRGVSKRDYEQYF
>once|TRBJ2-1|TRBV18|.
TGTGCCAGCTCACCAGCCCCACTAGCAATGAATGAGCAGTTCTTC
CASSPAPLAMNEQFF
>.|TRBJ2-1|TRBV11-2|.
TGTGCCAGCAGCTCCCTAACCCAGGCGTACAATGAGCAGTTCTTC
CASSSLTQAYNEQFF
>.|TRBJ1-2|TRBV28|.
TGTGCCAGCAGTTTGTTGCAACCTCGGACAGTCTATGGCTACACCTTC
CASSLLQPRTVYGYTF
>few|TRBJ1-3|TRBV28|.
TGTGCCAGCAGGTCTGACTCAGGGGCTGGAAACACCATATATTTT
CASRSDSGAGNTIYF
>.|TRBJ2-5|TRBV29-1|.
TGCAGCGTTGAAGGTAAGGTTGGGGGGGCAAAGCAAGAGACCCAGTACTTC
CSVEGKVGGAKQETQYF
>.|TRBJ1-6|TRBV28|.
TGTGCCAGCAGGGCCGGGACAAATAATTCACCCCTCCACTTT
CASRAGTNNSPLHF
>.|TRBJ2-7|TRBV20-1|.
TGCAGTGCTACAGGGTCCTACGAGCAGTACTTC
CSATGSYEQYF